The sequence of this T cell receptor beta chain was determined in a study of cytomegalovirus exposure and HLA in healthy donors. Study background: The roughly 130 validation repertoires used the same platform as the 550 to 700 first-cohort repertoires (as reported by a later analysis). Study results and limitations: There were some public TCRs occurring in many donors, but most TCR sequences were rare. A list of more than 150 TCR beta chains associated with cytomegalovirus was given. The CMV antigen specificity of a few CMV-associated chains was confirmed through in vitro analysis.

This clone was observed once. Its antigen is currently unknown. Using immunoSEQ multiplex PCR, the repertoire was profiled, and TCRdb retains in-frame clones only, with some absent. Of around 300,000 clones detected, around 90% appear once; the ten largest clones hold roughly 1.2%. Germline values: CDR1 DFQATT, CDR2 SNEGSKA (reference sequence). The CDR3 contains 11 residues. Trimming took 5 bases from V and 4 from J, leaving 6 bases between them. This receptor was taken from a woman under 40 in good health and CMV-seropositive. This rearrangement joins TRBV20-1 to TRBJ2-1; no clear D. Sequencing was performed on PBMCs. The CDR3 DNA is TGCAGTGCTCATGAGTACAATGAGCAGTTCTTC. This translates into CSAHEYNEQFF.